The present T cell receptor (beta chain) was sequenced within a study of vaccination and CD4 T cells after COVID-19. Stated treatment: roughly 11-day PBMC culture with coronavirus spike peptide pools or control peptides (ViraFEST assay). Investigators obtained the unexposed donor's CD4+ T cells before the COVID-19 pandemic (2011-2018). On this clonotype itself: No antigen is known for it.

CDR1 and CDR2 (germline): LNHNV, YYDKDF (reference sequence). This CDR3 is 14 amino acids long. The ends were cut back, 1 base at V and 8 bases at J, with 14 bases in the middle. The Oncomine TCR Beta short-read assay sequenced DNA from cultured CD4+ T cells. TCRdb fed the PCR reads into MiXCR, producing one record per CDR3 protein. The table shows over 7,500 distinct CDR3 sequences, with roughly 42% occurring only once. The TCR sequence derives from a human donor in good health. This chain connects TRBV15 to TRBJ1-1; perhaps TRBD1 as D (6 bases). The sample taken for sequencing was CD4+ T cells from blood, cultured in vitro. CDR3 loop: CATSRAGVSVEAFF. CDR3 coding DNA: TGTGCCACCAGCAGAGCAGGGGTTTCAGTGGAAGCTTTCTTT.